These T cell receptor beta chains were read from a single sample in a study of cytomegalovirus exposure and HLA in healthy donors. Profiling relied on immunoSEQ multiplex PCR, and the TCRdb table lists in-frame clones only, not all of them. The sample carries around 300,000 clones, around 89% recorded once. Material: PBMCs. Source of these receptors: a woman in her late teens or twenties in good health and CMV-seronegative. The CDR3 runs from the conserved cysteine through the conserved F or W. Size tells how often a clone was seen (once, few, many) or the class of an expanded clone, and some rows leave it out.

abundance | v_gene | CDR3aa
. | TRBV2 | CASSSVQSGSKTDTQYF
. | TRBV18 | CASSPRRDTGELFF
. | TRBV5-8 | CASSLYNRVNQPQHF
. | TRBV10-1 | CASSEHSNQPQHF
once | TRBV12-5 | CASGLGVYNEQFF
. | TRBV10-1 | CASSSGLAGGNEQFF
once | TRBV28 | CASSSSGAYQPQHF
. | TRBV7-9 | CASSFLSGLSYNEQFF
. | TRBV11-2 | CASSSPSRGRRSYNEQFF
. | TRBV6-5 | CASSYSVGRGRNEQYF
. | TRBV5-1 | CASSLEGQGAKDTQYF
. | TRBV19 | CASSIPGGYYEQYF
. | TRBV18 | CASSPRTGLQPQHF
medium-sized | TRBV7-8 | CASSFYSDEQYF
. | TRBV5-5 | CASSSRGDSEKLFF
. | TRBV27 | CASSQGSYNEQFF
. | TRBV11-2 | CASSHGTTLQETQYF
. | TRBV5-4 | CASSRTPGGVNTEAFF
. | TRBV9 | CASSGGTGGADTQYF
. | TRBV25-1 | CASSEVLETGQYF
. | TRBV5-6 | CASSRTGLEFEKLFF
. | TRBV9 | CASSVGGQGESDTEAFF
. | TRBV5-1 | CASSSDRENNEQFF
. | TRBV27 | CASSQLAGGPETQYF
once | TRBV7-3 | CASSLLGGRDTGELFF
. | TRBV9 | CASSVGLAGGTDTQYF
once | TRBV5-1 | CASSLEETQYF
once | TRBV5-1 | CASSFVGLAGGPDPWTDTQYF
. | TRBV29-1 | CSVEYPGAGNTIYF
. | TRBV9 | CASSTKGGQGEFSYGYTF
. | TRBV2 | CASSEGDRGGRETQYF
. | TRBV6-5 | CASSDGTTLYEQYF
. | TRBV6-5 | CASRRTPGGYNEQFF
. | TRBV27 | CATRRDTQYF
. | TRBV7-9 | CASSPQGAGRAAYNEQFF
. | TRBV15 | CATSPARQGGQRNEKLFF
once | TRBV5-1 | CASSLSVQVGLETQYF
once | TRBV11-2 | CASSQRLVYEQYF
. | TRBV7-2 | CASSLSPPGRFGWNTEAFF
. | TRBV2 | CASRGESTDTQYF